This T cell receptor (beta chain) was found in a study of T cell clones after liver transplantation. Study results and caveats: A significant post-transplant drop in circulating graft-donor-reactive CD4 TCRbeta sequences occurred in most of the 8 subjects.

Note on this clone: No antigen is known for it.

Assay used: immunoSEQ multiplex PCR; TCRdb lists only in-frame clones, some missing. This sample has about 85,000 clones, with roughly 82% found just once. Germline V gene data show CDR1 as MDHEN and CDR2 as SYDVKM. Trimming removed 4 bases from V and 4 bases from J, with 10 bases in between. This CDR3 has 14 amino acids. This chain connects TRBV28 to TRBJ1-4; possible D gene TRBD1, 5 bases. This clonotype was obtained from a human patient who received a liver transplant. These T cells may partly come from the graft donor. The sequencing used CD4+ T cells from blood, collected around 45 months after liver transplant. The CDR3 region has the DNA TGTGCCAGCAGTTCAAGGGACCTTAATGAAAAACTGTTTTTT. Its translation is CASSSRDLNEKLFF.